These 28 T cell receptor beta chains came from one sample sequenced in a study of blood T cells in healthy people across ages. A J-beta primer mix and a sample-barcoded 5' primer were used in a second PCR of roughly 7 to 12 cycles. TCRdb fed the 5' RACE reads into MiXCR, producing one record per CDR3 protein. This sample has about 570,000 distinct CDR3 sequences, with 27% found just once. Specimen: blood. The receptors originated from a woman in her seventies in good health.

This clonotype has a handful of counts. This sequence joins TRBV6-6 and TRBJ2-7; D is ambiguous. This CDR3 has 14 amino acids. V was shortened by 2 bases and J by 6 bases, with 14 bases between the two germline ends. Germline V gene lookup returns CDR1 MNHNY and CDR2 SVGAGI (reference sequence). The CDR3 DNA follows: TGTGCCAGCAGTTACATACTGGTAGAACGCGAGCAGTACTTC. This translates into CASSYILVEREQYF.

V and J are TRBV27 and TRBJ2-3; 13 bases are shared with TRBD2. The germline gives CDR1 MNHEY, CDR2 SMNVEV (reference sequence). Unmatched junction bases numbered 6, after V lost 5 bases and J lost 4 bases. This CDR3 has 16 amino acids. CDR3 sequence (DNA): TGTGCCAGCAGTCCAGGGACTAGCGGGGCGGCAGATACGCAGTATTTT. Translated: CASSPGTSGAADTQYF.

Comments on this clonotype: A junction end diverges from the germline sequence, so it may reflect a read error. In nucleotides, the CDR3 is TGTGCCGGCAGATTGACAGATTATAATTCACCCCTCCACTTT. This encodes CAGRLTDYNSPLHF. The V and J genes are TRBV2 and TRBJ1-6, with D possibly TRBD1 on 5 matching bases. The germline V gene has CDR1 SNHLY and CDR2 FYNNEI. The CDR3 loop spans 14 amino acids.

V and J are TRBV7-9 and TRBJ2-1, with TRBD1 identical over 9 bases. Germline V gene data show CDR1 as SEHNR and CDR2 as FQNEAQ (reference sequence). CDR3 length: 16 residues. J lost 8 bases, V lost 4 bases, and 12 bases had no gene match. The CDR3 protein is CASSSRDRALGDEQFF. DNA for the CDR3: TGTGCCAGCAGCTCTCGGGACAGGGCGTTGGGGGATGAGCAGTTCTTC.

V and J are TRBV11-1 and TRBJ1-2; D is uncertain. Trimming cost V 4 bases and J 4 bases, with 16 bases left between them. Germline values: CDR1 SGHAT, CDR2 FQDESV (reference sequence). This CDR3 contains 15 residues. CDR3 DNA: TGTGCCAGCAGCTACGGTTCTGATCCGGTCTATGGCTACACCTTC. Translation: CASSYGSDPVYGYTF.

This clonotype was seen more than once but under ten times. This chain connects TRBV20-1 to TRBJ2-1; 9 bases align to TRBD2. The trim removed 5 bases at V and 7 bases at J, leaving 6 bases unmatched. The CDR3 contains 13 residues. CDR1 and CDR2 (germline): DFQATT, SNEGSKA (reference sequence). CDR3 amino acids: CSAEERGVNEQFF. The CDR3 DNA sequence: TGCAGTGCTGAGGAGCGGGGGGTAAATGAGCAGTTCTTC.

This clonotype was observed a few times. J is TRBJ2-2 and V is TRBV18, with D perhaps TRBD2 (6 bases). This CDR3 is built from 16 residues. Germline CDR1 and CDR2: KGHSH and LQKENI. Trimming shortened V by 5 bases and J by 4 bases, and 17 bases separated the two germline ends. The CDR3 region is CASSEGIGGVTGELFF. CDR3 coding DNA: TGTGCCAGCTCAGAAGGTATCGGGGGAGTCACCGGGGAGCTGTTTTTT.

The chain employs TRBV15 and TRBJ2-5; TRBD2 aligns across 13 bases. CDR3 length equals 18 residues. V shed 0 bases and J 5 bases; nucleotides not matched to a gene: 9. Germline V lookup: CDR1 LNHNV, CDR2 YYDKDF (reference sequence). The CDR3 region is CATSRDGRLAGGRETQYF. The CDR3 DNA sequence: TGTGCCACCAGCAGAGATGGCCGACTAGCGGGGGGCCGGGAGACCCAGTACTTC.

This clonotype was seen more than once but under ten times. The chain links TRBV29-1 to TRBJ2-5; 7 bases are shared with TRBD1. This CDR3 contains 13 residues. Germline V gene data show CDR1 as SQVTM and CDR2 as ANQGSEA. V lost 5 bases and J lost 4; bases outside the gene matches: 7. The CDR3, as DNA: TGCAGCGTTAACAGGGGTCTCCTAGAGACCCAGTACTTC. Translated: CSVNRGLLETQYF.

This clonotype was counted a few times. J is TRBJ2-5 and V is TRBV27; 12 bases line up with TRBD2. V dropped 5 bases and J dropped 0; count of bases not matched to a gene: 4. The CDR3 extends over 16 amino acids. Germline V gene lookup returns CDR1 MNHEY and CDR2 SMNVEV (reference sequence). Here the CDR3 reads CASSQGLAGYQETQYF. CDR3 nucleotides: TGTGCCAGCAGTCAAGGACTAGCGGGGTACCAAGAGACCCAGTACTTC.

This clonotype has just a few counts. This chain joins TRBV5-1 and TRBJ2-7, with D maybe TRBD1 (6 bases). V was cut by 4 bases and J by 2 bases, with 13 bases left in between. CDR3 size: 14 residues. Germline assignment: CDR1 SGHRS and CDR2 YFSETQ. The CDR3 DNA is TGCGCCAGCAGCCCCGGACAGTCTCCCTACGAGCAGTACTTC. It specifies CASSPGQSPYEQYF.

This clonotype was seen only once. V usage is TRBV27 and J usage is TRBJ1-2; D is perhaps TRBD1 (5 bases). The CDR3 length is 10 residues. From germline, CDR1 is MNHEY and CDR2 SMNVEV (reference sequence). CDR3 DNA sequence: TGTGGGGGCCTTCCGAGGGGCTACACCTTC. Translating gives CGGLPRGYTF.

In its sample, this clonotype was seen a few times. The V and J genes are TRBV5-1 and TRBJ2-1; maybe TRBD2 (6 bases). Trimming pared 4 bases from V and 0 bases from J, leaving 14 bases between. CDR1 and CDR2 from the germline V gene are SGHRS and YFSETQ. This CDR3 region has 16 residues. CDR3 bases: TGCGCCAGCAGCCCGGGGACTTCAAGCTCCTACAATGAGCAGTTCTTC. Protein sequence: CASSPGTSSSYNEQFF.

This chain joins TRBV12-3 or TRBV12-4 and TRBJ2-1; perhaps TRBD2 as D (6 bases). The end of the DNA aligns better with TRBJ2-5, so the J call may be wrong. The CDR3 length is 18 residues. CDR3 sequence reads: CASSLVWDSGPTGETQYF. DNA for the CDR3: TGTGCCAGCAGTTTGGTGTGGGATAGCGGACCAACCGGGGAGACCCAGTACTTC.

The gene calls are TRBV5-1 and TRBJ2-7, with 7 bases that match TRBD1. The germline CDR1 and CDR2 sequences are SGHRS and YFSETQ. The CDR3 is 15 residues long. V gave up 4 bases and J gave up 3 bases; unmatched junction bases: 10. CDR3 in DNA: TGCGCCAGCAGCCTACTTACAGGGGAAAACTACGAGCAGTACTTC. Amino acid sequence: CASSLLTGENYEQYF.

The gene calls are TRBV7-2 and TRBJ1-2; D call uncertain. Germline CDR1 SGHTA, CDR2 FQGNSA. The CDR3 contains 15 residues. V was pared by 1 base and J by 0 bases, with 9 bases between. CDR3: CASSLGLPANYGYTF. In DNA, the CDR3 is TGTGCCAGCAGCTTAGGCCTACCAGCTAACTATGGCTACACCTTC.

This clonotype was counted a few times. CDR3 nucleotides: TGCGCCAGCAGCTTTGGGAACAATGAGCAGTTCTTC. Residues: CASSFGNNEQFF. V is TRBV5-1 and J is TRBJ2-1; D is unresolved. The germline V gene encodes CDR1 SGHRS and CDR2 YFSETQ. The V end lost 2 bases, the J end lost 5 bases, and 5 bases lay between the germline ends. This CDR3 contains 12 residues.

This chain joins TRBV20-1 and TRBJ1-4; 8 bases are shared with TRBD1. V shed 1 base and J 1 base; nucleotides not matched to a gene: 14. The CDR3 is 19 residues long. In germline, CDR1 is DFQATT, CDR2 SNEGSKA (reference sequence). CDR3 amino acids: CSARGGRAGGFGTNEKLFF. In nucleotides, the CDR3 is TGCAGTGCTAGAGGGGGCCGGGCAGGGGGCTTTGGAACTAATGAAAAACTGTTTTTT.

The CDR3 reads CASSQELKGEANYGYTF. The CDR3 DNA is TGCGCCAGCAGCCAAGAATTGAAGGGGGAGGCTAACTATGGCTACACCTTC. The chain couples TRBV4-3 to TRBJ1-2, with a weak D call TRBD1 (6 bases). V dropped 0 bases and J dropped 0 bases, with 14 bases sitting between them. CDR1 is LGHNA and CDR2 is YSLEER in the germline V gene. The CDR3 sequence is 17 residues long.

Of note for this clonotype: A read error may produce the germline difference seen at one junction end. The rearrangement uses TRBV18 and TRBJ1-4; D remains unclear. This CDR3 has 16 residues. Germline loops: CDR1 KGHSH, CDR2 LQKENI. The DNA for the CDR3 is TGTGCCAGCCCACCAAATCGGCCAACAACTAATGAAAAACTGTTTTTT. Translating it yields CASPPNRPTTNEKLFF.

The table lists this clonotype with a few counts. This chain uses TRBV7-7 with TRBJ2-7, with 8 bases aligning to TRBD2. From germline, CDR1 is SSHAT and CDR2 FNYEAQ (reference sequence). The length of the CDR3 is 15 residues. The CDR3 is CASGLAPGLAYEQYF. For the CDR3, the DNA is TGTGCTAGCGGCTTAGCACCGGGACTAGCCTACGAGCAGTACTTC.

The J gene is TRBJ1-2, the V gene TRBV7-3; D uncertain. V was clipped by 2 bases and J by 3 bases, with 7 bases between them. The CDR3 covers 13 residues. Germline CDR1 and CDR2: SGHTA and FQGTGA. In DNA form, the CDR3 reads TGTGCCAGCAGCTTAGGACCGGACTATGGCTACACCTTC. Translated: CASSLGPDYGYTF.

V gene TRBV27 combines with J gene TRBJ2-1, with 8 bases aligning to TRBD2. CDR3 length: 17 residues. The V segment lost 3 bases and the J segment 7 bases; nucleotides outside the gene matches: 14. Germline CDR1 and CDR2: MNHEY and SMNVEV (reference sequence). The CDR3 region is CASSFIAGTRAQNEQFF. The CDR3, as DNA: TGTGCCAGCAGTTTCATCGCTGGGACTAGGGCGCAAAATGAGCAGTTCTTC.

There are many counts of this clonotype. The V gene is TRBV7-2, the J gene TRBJ2-5; tentative D call: TRBD2 (5 bases). The germline V gene encodes CDR1 SGHTA and CDR2 FQGNSA. The CDR3 has 13 amino acids. Trimming removed 5 bases at V and 4 bases at J, with 11 bases between. The CDR3 nucleotides read TGTGCCAGCAGCCCCGGTGCGGGAGAGACCCAGTACTTC. Protein product: CASSPGAGETQYF.

In its sample, this clonotype was seen a few times. This chain connects TRBV9 to TRBJ2-7; D may be TRBD1 (6 bases). The V end was cut by 4 bases, the J end by 1 base, with 18 bases between. The CDR3 length is 16 residues. Per germline, CDR1 SGDLS and CDR2 YYNGEE. The CDR3 spells CASSPPGQWKSYEQYF. The CDR3, as DNA: TGTGCCAGCAGCCCGCCCGGACAGTGGAAATCCTACGAGCAGTACTTC.

In this sample, this clonotype turned up a few times. This chain links TRBV4-2 with TRBJ2-1; D is uncertain. TRBJ2-5 matches the DNA end more closely, so the J call is doubtful. This CDR3 comprises 14 residues. The V gene's germline CDR1 is LGHNA and CDR2 YNFKEQ. The CDR3, as DNA: TGTGCCAGCAGCCAAGGAATAGGGCCGGAGACCCAGTACTTC. It codes for CASSQGIGPETQYF.

This clonotype was counted only a few times. The genes are TRBV12-3 or TRBV12-4 and TRBJ2-1; possible D gene TRBD2, 7 bases. V was shortened by 7 bases and J by 9 bases, with 10 bases between the two germline ends. There are 11 residues in the CDR3. The CDR3 is CASTRGAEQFF. For the CDR3, the DNA is TGTGCCAGCACCCGGGGGGCTGAGCAGTTCTTC.

In its sample, this clonotype was seen once. This chain joins TRBV5-1 and TRBJ2-7; D is perhaps TRBD1 (5 bases). V was shortened by 0 bases and J by 5 bases, with 15 bases between the two germline ends. This CDR3 has 15 amino acids. Germline assignment: CDR1 SGHRS and CDR2 YFSETQ. CDR3 coding DNA: TGCGCCAGCAGCTTGGAGGGGCAGGGCAATGACGAGCAGTACTTC. Translated: CASSLEGQGNDEQYF.